This is a list of T cell receptor beta chains from one sample in a study of blood T cell repertoires in COVID-19. TCRdb keeps only in-frame clones here, not all; method: immunoSEQ multiplex PCR. The table lists about 160,000 clones, 85% of them singletons. Sample: peripheral blood. The receptor set was obtained from a human donor with acute or convalescent COVID-19. The donor label of this sample is uncertain. CDR3s include the opening cysteine and the closing phenylalanine or tryptophan. The D gene is left open where the match is weak. For some rows the clone size is stated as once, few or many, or as a class when expanded; others skip it.

d_call clone_size j_call v_call cdr3_aa cdr3_nt
- few TRBJ1-5 TRBV5-5 CASSRLGGARSNQPQHF TGTGCCAGCAGCCGCCTTGGGGGGGCGCGGAGCAATCAGCCCCAGCATTTT
TRBD1 - TRBJ2-7 TRBV19 CASSVTGLAYEQYF TGTGCCAGTAGTGTGACAGGGTTGGCCTACGAGCAGTACTTC
TRBD2 many TRBJ2-2 TRBV13 CASSLRTSEIPNTGELFF TGTGCCAGCAGCTTACGGACTAGCGAGATTCCGAACACCGGGGAGCTGTTTTTT
TRBD1 - TRBJ2-1 TRBV29-1 CSIRTDRGSYNEQFF TGCAGCATAAGAACGGACAGGGGATCCTACAATGAGCAGTTCTTC
TRBD1 - TRBJ1-2 TRBV18 CASSSGTGNYGYTF TGTGCCAGCTCATCCGGGACAGGGAACTATGGCTACACCTTC
- - TRBJ1-4 TRBV3-1/TRBV3-2 CASSPYGGRAVGLFF TGTGCCAGCAGCCCTTACGGCGGCAGGGCCGTCGGGCTGTTTTTT
TRBD1 - TRBJ1-2 TRBV19 CASSIHDRGRHGYTF TGTGCCAGTAGTATACACGACAGGGGACGGCATGGCTACACCTTC
TRBD1 - TRBJ1-3 TRBV18 CASSPVPGQGNTIYF TGTGCCAGCTCACCTGTCCCGGGACAGGGAAACACCATATATTTT
TRBD1 few TRBJ2-2 TRBV7-3 CASSYRTGGPGELFF TGTGCCAGCAGCTATCGAACAGGGGGCCCCGGGGAGCTGTTTTTT
TRBD1 - TRBJ1-2 TRBV28 CASSSFGGDRGRVYGYTF TGTGCCAGCAGTTCCTTCGGGGGGGACAGGGGGCGCGTCTATGGCTACACCTTC
- - TRBJ1-4 TRBV15 CATSRDNAKEKLFF TGTGCCACCAGCAGAGATAACGCGAAGGAAAAACTGTTTTTT
- - TRBJ1-6 TRBV18 CASSPGQEENSPLHF TGTGCCAGCTCACCAGGGCAGGAAGAGAATTCACCCCTCCACTTT
- - TRBJ1-6 TRBV27 CASSFEHSPLHF TGTGCCAGCAGTTTCGAGCATTCACCCCTCCACTTT
- few TRBJ2-3 TRBV19 CASSNSGLRVTDTQYF TGTGCCAGTAGTAACTCAGGGTTACGAGTCACAGATACGCAGTATTTT